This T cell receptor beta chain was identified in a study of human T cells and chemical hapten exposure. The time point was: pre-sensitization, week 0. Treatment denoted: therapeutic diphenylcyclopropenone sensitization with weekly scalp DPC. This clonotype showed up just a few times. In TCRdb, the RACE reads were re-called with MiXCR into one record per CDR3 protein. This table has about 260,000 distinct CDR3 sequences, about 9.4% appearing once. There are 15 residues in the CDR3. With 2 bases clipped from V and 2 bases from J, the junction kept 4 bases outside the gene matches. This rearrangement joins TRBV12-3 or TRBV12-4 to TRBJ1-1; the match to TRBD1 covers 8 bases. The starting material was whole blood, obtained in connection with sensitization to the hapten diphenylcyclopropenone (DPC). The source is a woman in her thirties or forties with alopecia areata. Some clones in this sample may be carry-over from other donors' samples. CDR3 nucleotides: TGTGCCAGCAGTTTAAGGGACAGGATTAACACTGAAGCTTTCTTT. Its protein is CASSLRDRINTEAFF.